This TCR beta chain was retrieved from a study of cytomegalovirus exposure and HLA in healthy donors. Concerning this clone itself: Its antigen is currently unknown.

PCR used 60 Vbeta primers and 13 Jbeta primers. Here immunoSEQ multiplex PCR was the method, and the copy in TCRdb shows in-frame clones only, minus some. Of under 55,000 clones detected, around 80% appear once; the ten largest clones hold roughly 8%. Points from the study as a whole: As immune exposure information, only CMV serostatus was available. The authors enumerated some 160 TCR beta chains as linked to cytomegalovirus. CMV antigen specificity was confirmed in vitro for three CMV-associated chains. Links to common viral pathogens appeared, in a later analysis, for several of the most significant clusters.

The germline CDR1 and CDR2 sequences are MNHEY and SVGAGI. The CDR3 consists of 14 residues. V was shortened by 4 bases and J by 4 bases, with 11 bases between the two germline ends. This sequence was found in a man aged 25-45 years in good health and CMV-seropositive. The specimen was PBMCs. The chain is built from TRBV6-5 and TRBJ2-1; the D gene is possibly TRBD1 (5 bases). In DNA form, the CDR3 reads TGTGCCAGCAGTTCATACAACAGGTACAATGAGCAGTTCTTC. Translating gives CASSSYNRYNEQFF.